Presented here are 13 T cell receptor beta chains from one specimen sequenced in a study of blood T cell repertoires in COVID-19. Clones were sequenced by immunoSEQ multiplex PCR, and TCRdb holds only the in-frame ones, with some missing. The table records about 24,000 clones, around 86% of them present only once. Sequenced sample: peripheral blood. These receptors originate from a man aged 45-60 years with active COVID-19.

This clone was counted once. The V call is TRBV5-4, the J call TRBJ2-7; 10 nucleotides agree with TRBD2. This CDR3 region has 15 residues. V was pared by 0 bases and J by 3 bases, with 3 bases of the junction left unmatched. Germline V gives CDR1 SGHNT, CDR2 YYREEE (reference sequence). The CDR3: CASSLGTSGDYEQYF. Written as DNA, the CDR3 is TGTGCCAGCAGCTTGGGTACTAGCGGGGACTACGAGCAGTACTTC.

The CDR3 loop is CASSFRTGNTGELFF. CDR3 DNA sequence: TGTGCCAGCAGCTTTCGGACAGGGAACACCGGGGAGCTGTTTTTT. This sequence joins TRBV5-8 and TRBJ2-2, with TRBD1 identical over 7 bases. The CDR3 length is 15 residues. V gave up 2 bases and J gave up 1 base; unmatched junction bases: 2. CDR1 is SGHTS and CDR2 is YDEGEE in the germline V gene.

The chain combines TRBV19 with TRBJ2-5; D ambiguous. V was pared by 3 bases and J by 1 base, with 9 bases between. CDR3 length: 14 residues. From germline, CDR1 is LNHDA and CDR2 SQIVND (reference sequence). The DNA of the CDR3 is TGTGCCAGTAGTATCGGTCGTGGCCAAGAGACCCAGTACTTC. Translating gives CASSIGRGQETQYF.

By its share, this clone is large. The chain combines TRBV18 with TRBJ1-2; 7 nucleotides align to TRBD1. The length of the CDR3 is 15 residues. CDR1 and CDR2 from the germline V gene are KGHSH and LQKENI. With V trimmed by 3 bases and J by 8 bases, 12 bases remained unmatched. This chain's CDR3 is CASSPAQGRTEGYTF. CDR3 nucleotides: TGTGCCAGCTCACCCGCACAGGGGCGGACGGAAGGCTACACCTTC.

The chain uses TRBV6-2 or TRBV6-3 and TRBJ2-5, with D maybe TRBD1 (5 bases). The CDR3 is 15 residues long. Trimming stripped 5 bases from V and 4 bases from J, with 17 bases between. Per germline, CDR1 MNHEY and CDR2 SVGEGT. The CDR3 is CASSRLRVGLETQYF. CDR3 nucleotide sequence: TGTGCCAGCAGTCGCCTCAGGGTCGGGCTAGAGACCCAGTACTTC.

The chain uses TRBV6-1 and TRBJ1-2; D is ambiguous. Germline loops: CDR1 MNHNS, CDR2 SASEGT. Trimming took 2 bases from V and 4 from J, leaving 17 bases between them. The CDR3 is made up of 16 amino acids. CDR3 in amino acids: CASSELGSPRGYGYTF. The DNA of the CDR3 is TGTGCCAGCAGTGAATTGGGATCACCCCGGGGCTATGGCTACACCTTC.

This chain links TRBV10-3 with TRBJ2-6; 8 bases are a match to TRBD1. CDR1 ENHRY and CDR2 SYGVKD come from the germline V gene. This CDR3 has 16 residues. With V trimmed by 6 bases and J by 4 bases, 8 bases remained unmatched. CDR3 protein: CAISGQGVGGANVLTF. In DNA, the CDR3 is TGTGCCATCAGCGGACAGGGCGTCGGCGGGGCCAACGTCCTGACTTTC.

V and J are TRBV4-1 and TRBJ1-2, with D possibly being TRBD1 (5 bases). The V end lost 8 bases, the J end lost 7 bases, and 14 bases lay between the germline ends. The CDR3 contains 12 residues. Germline values: CDR1 MGHRA, CDR2 YSYEKL. In DNA form, the CDR3 reads TGCGCCAGCGACGGGGGAAGGGCTGGCTACACCTTC. Translating it yields CASDGGRAGYTF.

This chain connects TRBV2 to TRBJ1-2, with TRBD1 as a possible D gene (6 bases). CDR3 length: 15 amino acids. V was pared by 6 bases and J by 3 bases, with 17 bases between. Germline V gene data show CDR1 as SNHLY and CDR2 as FYNNEI. CDR3 sequence (DNA): TGTGCCAGCAGCCAAGGGGGGGGCCTATACTATGGCTACACCTTC. Its protein product is CASSQGGGLYYGYTF.

This clone was observed a single time. The V gene is TRBV9, the J gene TRBJ2-2; a weak D match, TRBD1 (6 bases). The V end lost 4 bases, the J end lost 6 bases, and 13 bases lay between the germline ends. CDR1 is SGDLS and CDR2 is YYNGEE in the germline V gene. CDR3 length: 14 residues. CDR3 sequence reads: CASSPRGMPGELFF. The CDR3 nucleotides read TGTGCCAGCAGCCCTAGGGGGATGCCCGGGGAGCTGTTTTTT. Drawing the rest from reference TRBV9 and TRBJ2-2, the complete variable domain is DSGVTQTPKHLITATGQRVTLRCSPRSGDLSVYWYQQSLDQGLQFLIQYYNGEERAKGNILERFSAQQFPDLHSELNLSSLELGDSALYFCASSPRGMPGELFFGEGSRLTVL.

The gene calls are TRBV5-4 and TRBJ1-2; the match to TRBD1 covers 7 bases. This CDR3 comprises 14 residues. J lost 0 bases, V lost 4 bases, and 3 bases had no gene match. The germline V gene has CDR1 SGHNT and CDR2 YYREEE (reference sequence). CDR3 loop: CASSPRGPNYGYTF. The CDR3 region has the DNA TGTGCCAGCAGCCCAAGGGGGCCTAACTATGGCTACACCTTC.

The V and J genes are TRBV5-1 and TRBJ1-1; no clear D gene. V dropped 3 bases and J dropped 0 bases, with 6 bases sitting between them. CDR3 length: 13 residues. Germline V gene data show CDR1 as SGHRS and CDR2 as YFSETQ. The CDR3 sequence: CASSSSVNTEAFF. The CDR3 nucleotides read TGCGCCAGCAGCTCCTCCGTGAACACTGAAGCTTTCTTT.

The rearrangement links TRBV19 to TRBJ2-3; 7 bases agree with TRBD1. The J segment lost 0 bases and the V segment lost 5 bases, leaving 14 bases of the junction unmatched. The CDR3 spans 18 residues. CDR1 is LNHDA and CDR2 is SQIVND in the germline V gene (reference sequence). The CDR3 here is CASSLGGTALWSTDTQYF. In nucleotides, the CDR3 is TGTGCCAGTAGTCTCGGTGGGACAGCCCTTTGGAGCACAGATACGCAGTATTTT.